The 8 T cell receptor beta chains listed next were all sequenced from one sample in a study of regulatory T cells in long-lasting Graves disease. Construction of TCR beta libraries relied on iRepertoire HTBI primers and on Arm-PCR targeting CDR3 regions. TCRdb re-analysed the multiplex PCR reads in MiXCR, keeping a single row per CDR3 protein. This table has 300,000 to 400,000 distinct CDR3 sequences, less than 20% appearing once. Regarding time point: persistent/refractory GD, antithyroid drugs over 5 years with positive TRAb. Researchers made the TCR library from RNA that was extracted from PBMCs. The source material was peripheral blood mononuclear cells (PBMCs), sampled when the disease was refractory, from a patient treated with antithyroid drugs. The receptors were sampled from a female donor with Graves disease.

In its sample, this clonotype was seen a few times. The chain recombines TRBV28 with TRBJ1-5, with D hard to call. CDR1 is MDHEN and CDR2 is SYDVKM in the germline V gene. There are 15 residues in the CDR3. V lost 7 bases and J 0 bases, leaving 13 bases between the germline ends. Written as DNA, the CDR3 is TGTGCCAGCATTTCCCGCCTGATTAGCAATCAGCCCCAGCATTTT. Translating gives CASISRLISNQPQHF.

At least ten counts were recorded for this clonotype. The genes are TRBV12-3 or TRBV12-4 and TRBJ2-2; D uncertain. The CDR3 covers 12 residues. V was shortened by 3 bases and J by 6 bases, with 5 bases between the two germline ends. The CDR3, as DNA: TGTGCCAGCAGTTTGCTCCCCGGGGAGCTGTTTTTT. Amino acids: CASSLLPGELFF.

This clonotype was observed a few times. The chain has TRBV3-1 and TRBJ1-2; 12 bases are shared with TRBD1. V shed 3 bases and J 4 bases; nucleotides not matched to a gene: 6. Germline CDR1 is LGHDT and CDR2 is YNNKEL (reference sequence). The length of the CDR3 is 16 residues. CDR3 amino acids: CASSHGRDRGPYGYTF. The CDR3 DNA follows: TGTGCCAGCAGCCATGGTAGGGACAGGGGGCCCTATGGCTACACCTTC.

The sample holds many counts of this clonotype. CDR3 loop: CASRREGWGQGKAFF. CDR3 nucleotide sequence: TGCGCCAGCCGTCGAGAAGGTTGGGGTCAGGGTAAAGCTTTCTTT. V gene TRBV5-1 combines with J gene TRBJ1-1, with TRBD1 as a possible D gene (5 bases). This CDR3 comprises 15 residues. CDR1 is SGHRS and CDR2 is YFSETQ in the germline V gene. V shed 7 bases and J shed 9 bases, with 25 bases lying between them.

This clonotype was seen many times. The genes are TRBV28 and TRBJ1-5; a possible D gene is TRBD1 (6 bases). This CDR3 is 15 amino acids long. Trimming left V 6 bases short and J 4 bases short, with 16 bases between. Looked up from germline, CDR1 is MDHEN and CDR2 is SYDVKM. CDR3 nucleotides: TGTGCCAGCAGACCCTGGACAGCCAAGAATCAGCCCCAGCATTTT. Translated, it gives CASRPWTAKNQPQHF. The variable domain in full, with the rest retrieved from reference TRBV28 and TRBJ1-5, is DVKVTQSSRYLVKRTGEKVFLECVQDMDHENMFWYRQDPGLGLRLIYFSYDVKMKEKGDIPEGYSVSREKKERFSLILESASTNQTSMYLCASRPWTAKNQPQHFGDGTRLSIL.

This clonotype showed up just a few times. The chain is built from TRBV28 and TRBJ1-6; D may be TRBD1 (5 bases). The ends were cut back, 5 bases at V and 6 bases at J, with 14 bases in the middle. Germline lookup yields CDR1 MDHEN and CDR2 SYDVKM. There are 15 residues in the CDR3. The CDR3 loop is CASSPPGPSNSPLHF. The CDR3 DNA follows: TGTGCCAGCAGTCCCCCGGGACCGTCTAATTCACCCCTCCACTTT.

The rearrangement links TRBV6-9 to TRBJ2-2; no definite D call. Trimming stripped 3 bases from V and 3 bases from J, with 14 bases between. Germline V gene data show CDR1 as MNHGY and CDR2 as SVAAGI. The CDR3 totals 16 residues. Here the CDR3 reads CASSYPPGAYTGELFF. In DNA, the CDR3 is TGTGCCAGCAGTTACCCGCCGGGCGCATACACCGGGGAGCTGTTTTTT.

This clonotype was picked up one time. CDR3 DNA: TGTGCCAGTAGTATAGATGACAGGGGTAATGGCTACACCTTC. As protein: CASSIDDRGNGYTF. The chain combines TRBV19 with TRBJ1-2, with 8 bases identical to TRBD1. Looked up from germline, CDR1 is LNHDA and CDR2 is SQIVND (reference sequence). There are 14 residues in the CDR3. The J segment lost 6 bases and the V segment lost 0 bases, leaving 3 bases of the junction unmatched.